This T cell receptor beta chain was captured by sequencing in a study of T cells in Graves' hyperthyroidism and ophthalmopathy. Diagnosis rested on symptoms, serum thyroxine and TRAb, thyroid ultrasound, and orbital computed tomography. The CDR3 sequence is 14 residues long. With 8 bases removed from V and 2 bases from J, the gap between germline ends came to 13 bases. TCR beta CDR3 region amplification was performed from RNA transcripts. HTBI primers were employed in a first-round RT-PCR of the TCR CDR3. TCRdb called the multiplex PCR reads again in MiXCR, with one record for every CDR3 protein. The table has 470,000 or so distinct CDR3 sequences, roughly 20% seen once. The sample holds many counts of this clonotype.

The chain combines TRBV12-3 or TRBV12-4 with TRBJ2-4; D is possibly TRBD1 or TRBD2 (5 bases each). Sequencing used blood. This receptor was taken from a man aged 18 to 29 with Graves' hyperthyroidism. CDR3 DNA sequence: TGTGCCAGCGGCCGGGACGGAACCAAAAACATTCAGTACTTC. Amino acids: CASGRDGTKNIQYF.